What follows is one T cell receptor beta chain and its context. The target antigen is unknown. Each CDR3 protein is one row after TCRdb ran MiXCR on the 5' RACE reads. The data hold a few hundred thousand distinct CDR3 sequences, with around 20% observed a single time. The CDR3 runs 17 residues. The ends were cut back, 4 bases at V and 4 bases at J, with 22 bases in the middle. From germline, CDR1 is MGHRA and CDR2 YSYEKL. This sample is drawn from a study of T-cell memory formation after mild COVID-19. Study-wide results and limits: Mainly CM and EM harbored the contracting CD4+ clones; mainly EMRA harbored the CD8+ ones. Some responding clones appeared in pre-infection memory, suggesting cross-reactive memory joined. Proof of SARS-CoV-2 specificity was absent for the second-wave clones that crested on day 37. Day 15 to 85 contracting clones showed balanced CD4/CD8; later expanders leaned CD4+.

This receptor was identified in an adult woman who had mild COVID-19 (a few samples of this study predate the infection). Cell type and time point are not known. The chain carries TRBV4-1 and TRBJ2-5; TRBD2 is a possible D gene (5 bases). The sequenced sample consisted of PBMCs or a T cell subset sorted from them (not recorded which). The CDR3 reads CASSPRSSGSGGETQYF. The CDR3 DNA reads TGCGCCAGCAGCCCCAGATCTTCAGGCAGCGGAGGAGAGACCCAGTACTTC.